This is a list of T cell receptor beta chains from one sample in a study of beta chain features in type 1 diabetes. This table comes from immunoSEQ multiplex PCR, and its TCRdb copy is limited to in-frame clones, with some not included. The sample contains roughly 450,000 clones, more than 11% of which appear only once. The material sequenced was naive CD4+ T cells from blood. These receptors were obtained from a man aged 25-45 years in good health. Each CDR3 is given with its conserved first and last residue. A D gene is named only where the DNA matches it firmly. Some rows mark clone size as missing; the rest say once, few, many or name a class of expanded clone.

>TRBV29-1|TRBJ2-5|NA|few
TGCAGCGTTGCCGGACAAGAGACCCAGTACTTC
CSVAGQETQYF
>TRBV7-2|TRBJ1-3|NA|few
TGTGCCAGCAGTGGGGTAAACACCATATATTTT
CASSGVNTIYF
>TRBV5-6|TRBJ2-3|TRBD2|few
TGTGCCAGCAGCTTGAGGACTAGCGGGGCAGATACGCAGTATTTT
CASSLRTSGADTQYF
>TRBV5-4|TRBJ2-3|TRBD2|NA
TGTGCCAGCAGCTTAACCACTAGCGGGGCGGGGACAGATACGCAGTATTTT
CASSLTTSGAGTDTQYF
>TRBV18|TRBJ1-4|NA|NA
TGTGCCAGCTCACGGACAGCCAAAGATGAAAAACTGTTTTTT
CASSRTAKDEKLFF
>TRBV18|TRBJ1-2|NA|few
TGTGCCAGCTCACCAAACAGGGACTATGGCTACACCTTC
CASSPNRDYGYTF
>TRBV30|TRBJ2-1|NA|few
TGTGCCTGGAGTGCGGGACTTTACAATGAGCAGTTCTTC
CAWSAGLYNEQFF
>TRBV25-1|TRBJ2-3|NA|few
TGTGCCAGCAGTGAATTCGGGGGGCGAGGGGCGAATACGCAGTATTTT
CASSEFGGRGANTQYF
>TRBV6-6|TRBJ1-5|NA|once
TGTGCCAGCAGTTACGGTAGCAATCAGCCCCAGCATTTT
CASSYGSNQPQHF
>TRBV5-5|TRBJ2-5|NA|NA
TGTGCCAGCAGCTTGGGGCTGAACCAAGAGACCCAGTACTTC
CASSLGLNQETQYF
>TRBV30|TRBJ2-3|NA|NA
TGTGCCTGGAGTGTAAATATGATGACAGATACGCAGTATTTT
CAWSVNMMTDTQYF
>TRBV30|TRBJ1-1|NA|few
TGTGCCTGGAGTGGAGACAGGAACACTGAAGCTTTCTTT
CAWSGDRNTEAFF
>TRBV5-6|TRBJ1-3|NA|few
TGTGCCAGCAGGCCATTGAGAAGGGCTGGAAACACCATATATTTT
CASRPLRRAGNTIYF
>TRBV15|TRBJ2-1|NA|NA
TGTGCCACCAGCAGAGGAGGGACCTTAGACAATGAGCAGTTCTTC
CATSRGGTLDNEQFF
>TRBV7-3|TRBJ2-3|NA|NA
TGTGCCAGCAGCTCCCAGGGTAGCACAGATACGCAGTATTTT
CASSSQGSTDTQYF
>TRBV9|TRBJ2-1|NA|NA
TGTGCCAGCACCCGAGGGGTCTCCTACAATGAGCAGTTCTTC
CASTRGVSYNEQFF
>TRBV7-8|TRBJ2-3|TRBD2|few
TGTGCCAGCAGCATCGGACTAGCGGGAGCGGGGACAGATACGCAGTATTTT
CASSIGLAGAGTDTQYF
>TRBV4-3|TRBJ1-4|TRBD1|NA
TGCGCCAGCAGCCACACACTCCCGGGACAGGGCTCAACTAATGAAAAACTGTTTTTT
CASSHTLPGQGSTNEKLFF
>TRBV6-1|TRBJ2-7|NA|few
TGTGCCAGCAATGGGGGAGGCCGGCGATACGAGCAGTACTTC
CASNGGGRRYEQYF
>TRBV6-5|TRBJ2-1|NA|NA
TGTGCCAGCAGTCCCAGTCGCAGGGATGAGCAGTTCTTC
CASSPSRRDEQFF
>TRBV14|TRBJ1-2|NA|few
TGTGCCAGCAGCCAAGACAGTGGCAGACCCGGCTATGGCTACACCTTC
CASSQDSGRPGYGYTF
>TRBV21-1|TRBJ1-1|NA|few
TGTGCCAGCAACGGAGCCCCCGGGCCCCGCAGCACTGAAGCTTTCTTT
CASNGAPGPRSTEAFF
>TRBV30|TRBJ1-2|TRBD1|few
TGTGCCACAGGGGGCCAGAACTATGGCTACACCTTC
CATGGQNYGYTF
>TRBV9|TRBJ1-2|NA|few
TGTGCCAGCAGCGTAGCTGCGGCAGCCTATGGCTACACCTTC
CASSVAAAAYGYTF
>TRBV30|TRBJ2-3|TRBD2|NA
TGTGCCTGGGGTGGGGGCCTAGCGGGCCCATCCCAGGTGGAGACAGATACGCAGTATTTT
CAWGGGLAGPSQVETDTQYF
>TRBV15|TRBJ2-7|NA|NA
TGTGCCACCAGCAGAGGGACCTACGAGCAGTACTTC
CATSRGTYEQYF
>TRBV27|TRBJ2-4|NA|NA
TGTGCCACCCGGGCGGGGGCAAAAAACATTCAGTACTTC
CATRAGAKNIQYF
>TRBV29-1|TRBJ1-3|NA|few
TGCAGCGTTGGGGGTAGCGGAAACACCATATATTTT
CSVGGSGNTIYF
>TRBV14|TRBJ2-3|TRBD2|NA
TGTGCCAGCAGCCCCGGCGTAGCGGGAAAAGGCGCAGATACGCAGTATTTT
CASSPGVAGKGADTQYF
>TRBV25-1|TRBJ1-2|TRBD1|few
TGTGCCAGCAGTGAAACCGGGACAGGAAGCGATGGCTACACCTTC
CASSETGTGSDGYTF
>TRBV5-1|TRBJ2-1|TRBD1|NA
TGCGCCAGCGGAACGACAGGGAGCAATGAGCAGTTCTTC
CASGTTGSNEQFF
>TRBV28|TRBJ2-1|NA|NA
TGTGCCAGCACTCTGTCTAGCGTAATGTACAATGAGCAGTTCTTC
CASTLSSVMYNEQFF
>TRBV7-2|TRBJ2-3|TRBD2|few
TGTGCCAGCAGCTTAGGGACTAGCGGGGGGGCCCCAGATACGCAGTATTTT
CASSLGTSGGAPDTQYF
>TRBV2|TRBJ2-3|TRBD2|few
TGTGCCAGCAGTGAATTGCGGGGGGGCCCGCGCGATACGCAGTATTTT
CASSELRGGPRDTQYF
>TRBV4-2|TRBJ2-7|TRBD2|few
TGTGCCAGCCCTCCCGCCCCGGGACTAGTGTGCTACGAGCAGTACTTC
CASPPAPGLVCYEQYF
>TRBV5-1|TRBJ2-1|NA|few
TGCGCCAGCAGCCCGCCGGGGGCAGGCTCCCGGTGGCAGTTCTTC
CASSPPGAGSRWQFF
>TRBV25-1|TRBJ2-1|NA|NA
TGTGCCAAATCACAGGCTAACAATGAGCAGTTCTTC
CAKSQANNEQFF
>TRBV29-1|TRBJ2-3|NA|few
TGCAGCGGCAGAGGGACTCCGGGAACGGTTGCAGATACGCAGTATTTT
CSGRGTPGTVADTQYF
>TRBV7-6|TRBJ2-2|NA|NA
TGTGCCAGCAGCCCGAAACAGGTCCCCGGGGAGCTGTTTTTT
CASSPKQVPGELFF
>TRBV6-6|TRBJ2-3|TRBD2|few
TGTGCCAGCAGCCTAGGACTAGCGGGCACAGATACGCAGTATTTT
CASSLGLAGTDTQYF
>TRBV7-8|TRBJ1-1|NA|few
TGTGCCAGCAGCTTAAAGGTCGGGAACACTGAAGCTTTCTTT
CASSLKVGNTEAFF
>TRBV11-2|TRBJ2-5|TRBD2|NA
TGTGCCAGCAGCCGACTAGCGGACCAAGAGACCCAGTACTTC
CASSRLADQETQYF
>TRBV19|TRBJ2-6|TRBD1|few
TGTGCCAGTAGTACACAGGGGGCTGGGGCCAACGTCCTGACTTTC
CASSTQGAGANVLTF
>TRBV30|TRBJ2-1|NA|NA
TGTGCCTGGAGTGTTCAAGGGGCAGGGAGGAATGAGCAGTTCTTC
CAWSVQGAGRNEQFF
>TRBV6-5|TRBJ1-4|NA|NA
TGTGCCAGCAGAGTGACAGTGGGCGAAAAACTGTTTTTT
CASRVTVGEKLFF
>TRBV25-1|TRBJ2-4|NA|NA
TGTGCCAGCAGTGATCTCAGAGCCAAAAACATTCAGTACTTC
CASSDLRAKNIQYF
>TRBV21-1|TRBJ2-3|NA|NA
TGTGCCAGCAGCAAACGGGGAGGGAGCACAGATACGCAGTATTTT
CASSKRGGSTDTQYF
>TRBV7-9|TRBJ1-1|TRBD1|NA
TGTGCCAGCAGCTCCTGGACAGGGGTGGTCATAGGGACTGAAGCTTTCTTT
CASSSWTGVVIGTEAFF
>TRBV2|TRBJ2-7|NA|few
TGTGCCAGCAAAAACAGTCTTTTCTCCTACGAGCAGTACTTC
CASKNSLFSYEQYF
>TRBV4-1|TRBJ2-5|NA|NA
TGCGCCAGCAGCCAAAGCCCCAGGGGTAAAGAGACCCAGTACTTC
CASSQSPRGKETQYF
>TRBV5-1|TRBJ2-1|TRBD2|few
TGCGCCAGCAGCTCGGGACTAGCGGGGGGAGATGGCAATGAGCAGTTCTTC
CASSSGLAGGDGNEQFF
>TRBV5-1|TRBJ2-3|TRBD2|NA
TGCGCCAGCAGCGCGGGACTAGCGGGAGCCCCAGATACGCAGTATTTT
CASSAGLAGAPDTQYF
>TRBV11-2|TRBJ2-3|NA|few
TGTGCCAGCAGCTCCGGACTGGGCACAGATACGCAGTATTTT
CASSSGLGTDTQYF
>TRBV7-2|TRBJ2-3|NA|few
TGTGCCAGCAGCTTAGTGGGACGGGGTAGGCAGTATTTT
CASSLVGRGRQYF
>TRBV6-6|TRBJ2-1|TRBD2|NA
TGTGCCAGCAGTTTCCGGACTAGCGGGAGGGAAGGGGAGCAGTTCTTC
CASSFRTSGREGEQFF
>TRBV7-2|TRBJ2-2|NA|few
TGTGCCAGCAATATAGTCGGACCGAACACCGGGGAGCTGTTTTTT
CASNIVGPNTGELFF
>TRBV7-9|TRBJ2-2|NA|few
TGTGCCAGCAACCACGCCGGCCGCACCGGGGAGCTGTTTTTT
CASNHAGRTGELFF
>TRBV30|TRBJ2-2|NA|NA
TGTGCCTGGAGTGTAAGGGCGCCCGGGGAGCTGTTTTTT
CAWSVRAPGELFF
>TRBV2|TRBJ2-7|NA|few
TGTGCCAGCAGAGACCAGTCCGAGCAGTACTTC
CASRDQSEQYF
>TRBV29-1|TRBJ1-5|TRBD1|NA
TGCAGCGCCCGGGACAGGGGAGGGCAGCCCCAGCATTTT
CSARDRGGQPQHF